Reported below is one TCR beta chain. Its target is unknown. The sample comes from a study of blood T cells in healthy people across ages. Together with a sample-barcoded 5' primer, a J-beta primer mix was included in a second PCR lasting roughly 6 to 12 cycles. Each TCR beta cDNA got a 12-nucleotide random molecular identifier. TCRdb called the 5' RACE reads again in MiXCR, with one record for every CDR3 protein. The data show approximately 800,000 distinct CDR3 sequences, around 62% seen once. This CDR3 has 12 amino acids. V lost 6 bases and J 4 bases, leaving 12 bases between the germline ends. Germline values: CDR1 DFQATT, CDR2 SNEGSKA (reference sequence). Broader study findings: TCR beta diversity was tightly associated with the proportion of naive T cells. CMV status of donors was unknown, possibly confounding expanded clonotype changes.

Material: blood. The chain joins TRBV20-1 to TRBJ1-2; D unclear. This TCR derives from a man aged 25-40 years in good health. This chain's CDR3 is CSATPEGYGYTF. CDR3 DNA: TGCAGTGCGACCCCCGAGGGCTATGGCTACACCTTC.